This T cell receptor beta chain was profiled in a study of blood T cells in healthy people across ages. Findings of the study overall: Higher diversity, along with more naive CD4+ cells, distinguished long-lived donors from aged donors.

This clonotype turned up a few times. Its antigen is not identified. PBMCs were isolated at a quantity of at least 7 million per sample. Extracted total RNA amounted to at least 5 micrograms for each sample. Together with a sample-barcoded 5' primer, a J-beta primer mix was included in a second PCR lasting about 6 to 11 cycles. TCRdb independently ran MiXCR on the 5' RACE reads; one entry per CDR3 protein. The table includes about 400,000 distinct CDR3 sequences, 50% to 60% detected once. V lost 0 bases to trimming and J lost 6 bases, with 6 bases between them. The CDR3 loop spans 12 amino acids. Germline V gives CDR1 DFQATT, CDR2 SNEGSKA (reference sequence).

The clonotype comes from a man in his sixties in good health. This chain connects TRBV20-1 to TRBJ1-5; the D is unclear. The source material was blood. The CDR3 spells CSARDSPQPQHF. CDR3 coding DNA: TGCAGTGCTAGAGATAGTCCTCAGCCCCAGCATTTT.